Detailed here is one T cell receptor (beta chain). The target antigen is unknown. The sample comes from a study of T cells in Graves' hyperthyroidism and ophthalmopathy. Points from the study as a whole: The model foresaw ophthalmopathy a median around seven months prior to onset.

If no ophthalmopathy progression occurred within 18 months, Graves' hyperthyroidism was stable. These patients, aged 18 to 65, had recently diagnosed hyperthyroidism lasting under 2 months. The CDR3 has 15 amino acids. Germline V gives CDR1 MDHEN, CDR2 SYDVKM. The junction had 7 bases not matched to a gene; V was cut back by 6 bases and J by 4 bases. TCR beta CDR3 region amplification was performed from RNA transcripts. The TCR CDR3 first-round RT-PCR relied on the HTBI primer set. TCRdb processed the multiplex PCR reads anew with MiXCR; each CDR3 protein has one entry. The sample contains around 520,000 distinct CDR3 sequences, 12% to 15% of which appear only once.

This receptor was taken from a woman aged 40-49 years with Graves' hyperthyroidism. The chain joins TRBV28 to TRBJ2-1; TRBD2 matches at 9 bases. Sequenced: blood. The CDR3 protein is CASSLTSGFYNEQFF. The CDR3 bases are TGTGCCAGCAGCCTTACTAGCGGGTTTTACAATGAGCAGTTCTTC.